Only a few counts were recorded for the clone carrying this TCR beta chain. The antigen remains unidentified. The data were taken from a study of PD-1 blockade in classical Hodgkin lymphoma. About the research overall: Nivolumab was given intravenously to patients at 3 mg/kg every 2 weeks. The study's findings and limits: Complete responders entered with baseline diversity on par with newly diagnosed patients, the results showed.

Relapses following autologous stem cell transplantation were seen in all patients, with brentuximab vedotin exposure varying. CDR3 length: 14 residues. J lost 8 bases, V lost 3 bases, and 9 bases had no gene match. The germline V gene encodes CDR1 SGHRS and CDR2 YFSETQ. The protocol was immunoSEQ multiplex PCR, while the TCRdb copy is restricted to in-frame clones and leaves out a portion. The data show more than 55,000 clones, 85% to 90% seen once. The sequence derives from a human donor with classical Hodgkin lymphoma. This chain joins TRBV5-1 and TRBJ2-5; 8 bases agree with TRBD1. The sequences come from peripheral blood mononuclear cells (PBMCs), collected before the second cycle of nivolumab. The CDR3 sequence: CASSSQGASGTQYF. In DNA form, the CDR3 reads TGCGCCAGCAGCTCGCAGGGGGCGTCAGGTACCCAGTACTTC. The full variable domain, completed using reference TRBV5-1 and TRBJ2-5, is KAGVTQTPRYLIKTRGQQVTLSCSPISGHRSVSWYQQTPGQGLQFLFEYFSETQRNKGNFPGRFSGRQFSNSRSEMNVSTLELGDSALYLCASSSQGASGTQYFGPGTRLLVL.